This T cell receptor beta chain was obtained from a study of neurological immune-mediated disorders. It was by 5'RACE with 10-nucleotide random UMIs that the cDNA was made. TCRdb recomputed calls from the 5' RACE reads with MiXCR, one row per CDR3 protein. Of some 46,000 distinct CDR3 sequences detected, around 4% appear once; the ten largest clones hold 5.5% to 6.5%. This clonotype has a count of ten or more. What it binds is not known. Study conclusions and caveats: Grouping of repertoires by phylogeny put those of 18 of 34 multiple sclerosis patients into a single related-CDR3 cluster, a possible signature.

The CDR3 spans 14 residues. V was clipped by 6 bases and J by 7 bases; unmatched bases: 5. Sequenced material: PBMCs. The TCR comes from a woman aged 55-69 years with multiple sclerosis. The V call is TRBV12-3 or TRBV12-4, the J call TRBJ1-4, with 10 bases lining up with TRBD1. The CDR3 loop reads CASSFGQGVEKLFF. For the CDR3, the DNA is TGTGCCAGCAGCTTCGGACAGGGGGTTGAAAAACTGTTTTTT.